These 22 T cell receptor beta chains share one sample of origin, sequenced in a study of blood T cells in healthy people across ages (dated by TCRdb to about 2015). Library preparation used 5' RACE. Sequencing relied on an Illumina HiSeq 2500. A second PCR of roughly 6 to 11 cycles was performed with a sample-barcoded 5' primer and a J-beta primer mix. Clones were called with MiXCR by TCRdb after fastp trimmed the public reads at Q25, and only in-frame beta chains were retained. Identical CDR3 proteins give one entry, which carries the most common genes and DNA. The sample yields approximately 1,000,000 distinct CDR3 sequences; 35% to 45% were counted once. About an eighth of the sample is taken by the ten largest. Sequencing was done on a sample of blood. Receptors were obtained from a man between 18 and 29 years old in good health.

This clonotype was counted a few times. The gene calls are TRBV18 and TRBJ2-3; no reliable D call. The CDR3 runs 15 residues. V was trimmed by 2 bases and J by 6 bases, leaving 15 bases between them. CDR1 and CDR2 from the germline V gene are KGHSH and LQKENI. The CDR3 nucleotides are TGTGCCAGCTCACCAGTTGAGCTGGGTAGCGATACGCAGTATTTT. Its translation is CASSPVELGSDTQYF.

In this sample, this clonotype turned up a few times. This chain uses TRBV20-1 with TRBJ1-1; D gene unclear. V lost 5 bases, J lost 2 bases, and 12 bases lay in between. CDR1 and CDR2 from the germline V gene are DFQATT and SNEGSKA (reference sequence). This CDR3 is built from 13 residues. This chain's CDR3 is CSAGVGRNTEAFF. The CDR3 bases are TGCAGTGCTGGGGTCGGGAGAAACACTGAAGCTTTCTTT.

This chain uses TRBV9 with TRBJ2-5; D gene unclear. The J call may be wrong; the DNA end is better matched by TRBJ2-1. The CDR3 totals 18 residues. CDR1 SGDLS and CDR2 YYNGEE come from the germline V gene. CDR3 coding DNA: TGTGCCAGCAGCCCGTCCCCCCCTGGAACAGCCATCCAAGAGACCCAGTTCTTC. Translating it yields CASSPSPPGTAIQETQFF.

The chain combines TRBV19 with TRBJ1-1; weak D call: TRBD1 (6 bases). The length of the CDR3 is 12 residues. The V gene lost 3 bases and the J gene lost 7 bases, with 9 bases spanning the gap. Per germline, CDR1 LNHDA and CDR2 SQIVND (reference sequence). CDR3 DNA: TGTGCCAGTAGTATCGGACAGAATGAAGCTTTCTTT. This translates into CASSIGQNEAFF.

The rearrangement joins TRBV2 to TRBJ1-2; TRBD1 aligns across 8 bases. Germline loops: CDR1 SNHLY, CDR2 FYNNEI. The V and J ends lost 7 bases and 5 bases, in that order; junction bases with no gene match: 9. The CDR3 runs to 14 residues. The CDR3 DNA follows: TGTGCCAGCAAGCCCGGACAGGGCCCATATGGCTACACCTTC. Protein product: CASKPGQGPYGYTF.

This clonotype occurred a few times. V usage is TRBV15 and J usage is TRBJ1-4; D is unclear. The CDR3 consists of 15 residues. Germline V gene lookup returns CDR1 LNHNV and CDR2 YYDKDF (reference sequence). The V end was cut by 0 bases, the J end by 5 bases, with 10 bases between. This CDR3 reads CATSRDSAPNEKLFF. The CDR3 nucleotides read TGTGCCACCAGCAGAGATTCAGCACCAAATGAAAAACTGTTTTTT.

This clonotype appeared a single time. Germline and junction disagree at one end, which may indicate a read error. The rearrangement joins TRBV6-1 to TRBJ1-5; D remains ambiguous. CDR3 length: 14 amino acids. The germline CDR1 and CDR2 sequences are MNHNS and SASEGT. Here the CDR3 DNA reads TGTGCCGGCAGTGTTGAATCAGGCGGGGAGCCCCAGCATTTT. Its translation: CAGSVESGGEPQHF.

The chain joins TRBV5-1 to TRBJ1-2; no reliable D call. The V end lost 2 bases, the J end lost 5 bases, and 16 bases lay between the germline ends. From germline, CDR1 is SGHRS and CDR2 YFSETQ. The CDR3 runs to 15 residues. In DNA form, the CDR3 reads TGCGCCAGCAGCTTAGGACCTGAAGGGCCTTATGGCTACACCTTC. As protein: CASSLGPEGPYGYTF.

The chain employs TRBV12-3 or TRBV12-4 and TRBJ2-5, with D unclear. This CDR3 region has 12 residues. The V end lost 7 bases, the J end lost 11 bases, and 17 bases lay between the germline ends. The CDR3 protein is CASTLTYNEQYF. DNA of the CDR3: TGTGCCAGCACGTTAACCTACAATGAGCAGTACTTC.

This clonotype was recorded a few times. This chain links TRBV3-1 with TRBJ2-3, with TRBD2 matching 9 bases. The CDR3 has 16 residues. Germline values: CDR1 LGHDT, CDR2 YNNKEL (reference sequence). DNA for the CDR3: TGTGCGGTTAAGGCGGGGGGGTTGTCAAGCACAGATACGCAGTATTTT. Translation: CAVKAGGLSSTDTQYF.

As to this clonotype: A read error may produce the germline difference seen at one junction end. The V call is TRBV2, the J call TRBJ2-7; no clear D. CDR3 length equals 13 residues. Germline CDR1 reads SNHLY; CDR2 reads FYNNEI. DNA for the CDR3: TGTACCAGCACTATAAACCTTCTTTCCGAGCAGTACTTC. Residues: CTSTINLLSEQYF.

Notes on this clonotype: This may come from a read error, since a much larger clone is one base off. V usage is TRBV4-1 and J usage is TRBJ2-7, with 7 bases fitting TRBD1. The trim removed 6 bases at V and 7 bases at J, leaving 12 bases unmatched. CDR3 size: 14 residues. The germline gives CDR1 MGHRA, CDR2 YSYEKL. CDR3 amino acids: CASSQDRIYNEQYF. DNA for the CDR3: TGCGCCAGCAGTCAGGACAGGATTTACAATGAGCAGTACTTC.

This rearrangement joins TRBV29-1 to TRBJ1-2, with D perhaps matching TRBD1 (6 bases). The CDR3 is 15 residues long. V dropped 7 bases and J dropped 4 bases, with 22 bases sitting between them. Germline V CDR1 and CDR2: SQVTM, ANQGSEA. The CDR3 DNA reads TGCAGCGACGGACTTAGTAGCAGGGGTACCTATGGCTACACCTTC. Protein sequence: CSDGLSSRGTYGYTF.

Turning to this clonotype: A junction end diverges from the germline sequence, so it may reflect a read error. This chain uses TRBV7-2 with TRBJ1-5; the D is unclear. This CDR3 comprises 13 residues. CDR1 and CDR2 from the germline V gene are SGHTA and FQGNSA. CDR3 residues: CVSSQDPNQPQHF. CDR3 DNA: TGTGTCAGCAGCCAGGACCCCAATCAGCCCCAGCATTTT.

V and J are TRBV2 and TRBJ2-1; D may be TRBD2 (6 bases). The CDR3 consists of 14 residues. Germline V gives CDR1 SNHLY, CDR2 FYNNEI. V gave up 7 bases and J gave up 9 bases, with 19 bases separating them. The CDR3 bases are TGTGCCAGCACCAGGGACTCCGAGGAGGGTGAGCAGTTCTTC. Translated, it gives CASTRDSEEGEQFF. Together with reference TRBV2 and TRBJ2-1, the CDR3 gives the full variable domain: EPEVTQTPSHQVTQMGQEVILRCVPISNHLYFYWYRQILGQKVEFLVSFYNNEISEKSEIFDDQFSVERPDGSNFTLKIRSTKLEDSAMYFCASTRDSEEGEQFFGPGTRLTVL.

This clonotype was found a few times. The rearrangement links TRBV29-1 to TRBJ1-1, with a tentative D call TRBD1 (5 bases). This CDR3 contains 13 residues. From germline, CDR1 is SQVTM and CDR2 ANQGSEA. V lost 4 bases to trimming and J lost 0 bases, with 9 bases between them. The CDR3 coding sequence is TGCAGCGTTGCAGGGTTAATGAACACTGAAGCTTTCTTT. Protein product: CSVAGLMNTEAFF.

The V gene is TRBV20-1, the J gene TRBJ1-1; 10 positions match TRBD1. CDR3 length: 15 residues. The V gene end was trimmed by 0 bases and the J gene end by 3 bases; junction bases not matched to a gene: 4. The germline V gene encodes CDR1 DFQATT and CDR2 SNEGSKA (reference sequence). CDR3 sequence reads: CSARDLGTGDTEAFF. The DNA for the CDR3 is TGCAGTGCTAGAGATTTAGGGACAGGGGACACTGAAGCTTTCTTT.

The chain uses TRBV20-1 and TRBJ1-1, with 9 bases fitting TRBD1. Looked up from germline, CDR1 is DFQATT and CDR2 is SNEGSKA (reference sequence). J was trimmed by 1 base and V by 0 bases; bases with no gene match: 3. This CDR3 contains 15 residues. The CDR3 nucleotides are TGCAGTGCTAGAGATCCGGACAGGGGGAACACTGAAGCTTTCTTT. It specifies CSARDPDRGNTEAFF.

This clonotype was picked up a small number of times. The V and J genes are TRBV7-9 and TRBJ2-5; D possibly corresponds to TRBD1 (6 bases). This CDR3 is 14 amino acids long. The ends were cut back, 7 bases at V and 2 bases at J, with 14 bases in the middle. CDR1 and CDR2 (germline): SEHNR, FQNEAQ (reference sequence). The CDR3 DNA follows: TGTGCCAGCAACTCCGTGACAGGTCAAGAGACCCAGTACTTC. This translates into CASNSVTGQETQYF. The variable domain in full, completed from reference TRBV7-9 and TRBJ2-5, reads DTGVSQNPRHKITKRGQNVTFRCDPISEHNRLYWYRQTLGQGPEFLTYFQNEAQLEKSRLLSDRFSAERPKGSFSTLEIQRTEQGDSAMYLCASNSVTGQETQYFGPGTRLLVL.

The V gene is TRBV27, the J gene TRBJ2-1; 7 bases agree with TRBD2. Judging by the DNA end, TRBJ2-7 fits better; the J call may be wrong. Germline CDR1 reads MNHEY; CDR2 reads SMNVEV (reference sequence). The CDR3 runs to 14 residues. In DNA, the CDR3 is TGTGCCAGCGGCCTAGCGGACTCCTACAATGAGCAGTACTTC. This sequence encodes CASGLADSYNEQYF.

The chain carries TRBV4-1 and TRBJ1-4; TRBD1 might be the D (6 bases). Deletions cut 0 bases from V and 4 bases from J, with 15 bases between. The CDR3 has 17 amino acids. Germline loops: CDR1 MGHRA, CDR2 YSYEKL. In DNA, the CDR3 is TGCGCCAGCAGCCAAGAGGGGGCGGGTTGGTTTAATGAAAAACTGTTTTTT. This sequence encodes CASSQEGAGWFNEKLFF.

The rearrangement links TRBV7-7 to TRBJ2-2; perhaps D is TRBD1 or TRBD2 (6 bases each). V lost 6 bases and J lost 5, with 10 bases in between. Germline CDR1 reads SSHAT; CDR2 reads FNYEAQ (reference sequence). The CDR3 has 13 amino acids. The CDR3 DNA sequence: TGTGCCAGCAGGTCGGGGGCGACCGGGGAGCTGTTTTTT. Translating it yields CASRSGATGELFF.